The source of this TCR beta chain is a study of T cells in Graves' hyperthyroidism and ophthalmopathy. Study observations and caveats: Ophthalmopathy, which appeared later, was predicted by the model a median approximately 6 months before onset.

The TCR beta CDR3 regions underwent amplification using RNA transcripts as the source. When the TCR CDR3 underwent first-round RT-PCR, the HTBI primer set was used. TCRdb reprocessed the multiplex PCR reads via MiXCR and lists one record per CDR3 protein. This table holds 500,000 to 750,000 distinct CDR3 sequences, around 45% found once. This clonotype has at least ten counts. As yet, its antigen is unknown. CDR3 length: 19 residues. The germline gives CDR1 SEHNR, CDR2 FQNEAQ (reference sequence). Unmatched junction bases numbered 11, after V lost 4 bases and J lost 0 bases. Diagnosis of hyperthyroidism was new in patients aged 18 to 65, and its duration was under 2 months. Exclusion of patients followed from uncontrolled infection, other autoimmune disease, pregnancy or lactation.

The sequencing input was peripheral blood or thyroid tissue (not recorded which). The J gene is TRBJ2-6, the V gene TRBV7-9; 8 bases fit TRBD1. This receptor was identified in a woman under 30 with Graves' hyperthyroidism. CDR3 DNA: TGTGCCAGCAGCTCCGACCTCGGGACAGGCAACTCTGGGGCCAACGTCCTGACTTTC. The encoded protein is CASSSDLGTGNSGANVLTF.